One sample yielded the 6 T cell receptor beta chains listed below, sequenced in a study of cytomegalovirus exposure and HLA in healthy donors. 60 Vbeta and 13 Jbeta primers were used in PCR. Produced via immunoSEQ multiplex PCR; TCRdb's table is partial and in-frame only. The sample yields over 140,000 clones, around 80% seen once. The sequencing input was PBMCs. The receptors were gathered from a man aged 50-60 years in good health and CMV-seronegative.

The genes are TRBV7-6 and TRBJ1-1; a possible D gene is TRBD1 (5 bases). Germline CDR1 is SGHVS and CDR2 is FNYEAQ. The ends were cut back, 1 base at V and 4 bases at J, with 13 bases in the middle. The CDR3 sequence is 15 residues long. The CDR3 spells CASSLVASGGTEAFF. The CDR3 nucleotides read TGTGCCAGCAGCTTAGTGGCGTCCGGGGGCACTGAAGCTTTCTTT.

This rearrangement joins TRBV28 to TRBJ2-1; TRBD2 matches at 12 bases. The CDR3 length is 18 residues. CDR1 is MDHEN, CDR2 SYDVKM, per germline. Trimming took 5 bases from V and 9 from J; bases not matched to a gene: 17. CDR3 sequence reads: CASSPGGLASGGAGEQFF. The CDR3, as DNA: TGTGCCAGCAGTCCCGGAGGGCTCGCTAGCGGGGGGGCCGGTGAGCAGTTCTTC.

This sequence joins TRBV9 and TRBJ2-7; D may be TRBD1 (5 bases). The germline V and J ends were trimmed by 2 bases and 3 bases, with 12 bases remaining between them. CDR3 length equals 14 residues. CDR1 and CDR2 (germline): SGDLS, YYNGEE. The CDR3 region is CASSVLSRDYEQYF. The CDR3 coding sequence is TGTGCCAGCAGCGTGCTCAGCAGGGACTACGAGCAGTACTTC.

This clone was seen more than once but under ten times. V is TRBV21-1 and J is TRBJ2-5; the table's D call of TRBD2 was not tested on the DNA. TRBV21-1 is an annotated pseudogene. The CDR3 covers 20 residues. In DNA form, the CDR3 reads TGTGCCAGCAGCAAACTGAGGCAGGGGCTAGCGGGGGGGTACCAAGAGACCCAGTACTTC. It is translated as CASSKLRQGLAGGYQETQYF.

This sequence joins TRBV5-6 and TRBJ2-1; 10 bases are a match to TRBD2. The CDR3 totals 16 residues. In germline, CDR1 is SGHDT, CDR2 YYEEEE. Trimming cost V 4 bases and J 4 bases; bases outside gene matches: 8. The CDR3 is CASSGRLAGVYNEQFF. The DNA of the CDR3 is TGTGCCAGCAGCGGTAGACTAGCGGGCGTTTACAATGAGCAGTTCTTC.

This chain links TRBV27 with TRBJ2-5; 8 bases align to TRBD1. V shed 8 bases, J shed 4 bases, and the junction held 6 bases outside the gene matches. The germline gives CDR1 MNHEY, CDR2 SMNVEV (reference sequence). CDR3 size: 13 residues. The CDR3 DNA follows: TGTGCCAGCGGGACAGGCCACGGAGAGACCCAGTACTTC. As protein: CASGTGHGETQYF.